A single sample gave rise to the 30 T cell receptor beta chains below, sequenced in a study of post-analysis software for immune sequencing data. Study-level findings and limits: In patients, five or six TRBV segments were more frequent than in controls, with TRBV5-6, TRBV5-1 and TRBV20-1 among them.

The antigens these receptors bind are not known. Included in the TCR beta cDNA libraries were unique molecular identifiers. Using its own MiXCR run on the PCR reads, TCRdb lists one record per CDR3 protein. The sample includes more than 350,000 distinct CDR3 sequences, roughly 40% of them seen just once. Sequenced: blood. These TCRs come from a girl aged 2 to 9 with multiple sclerosis.

This clonotype was counted between two and nine times. The germline gene is not matched at one end of the junction; a read error may be the cause. The chain recombines TRBV12-3 or TRBV12-4 with TRBJ1-1, with D uncertain. This CDR3 has 13 residues. Here the CDR3 reads CASSLLENTEAFF. In DNA, the CDR3 is TGCGCCAGCAGCTTGTTGGAGAACACTGAAGCTTTCTTT.

The genes are TRBV5-1 and TRBJ1-1; no reliable D call. The germline gives CDR1 SGHRS, CDR2 YFSETQ. Trimming pared 4 bases from V and 7 bases from J, leaving 14 bases between. The CDR3 loop spans 13 amino acids. The CDR3 DNA reads TGCGCCAGCAGCGGTGACCGGCGGGGTGAAGCTTTCTTT. This translates into CASSGDRRGEAFF.

This clonotype was counted a few times. V and J are TRBV29-1 and TRBJ1-1, with D unclear. CDR1 is SQVTM, CDR2 ANQGSEA, per germline. V was trimmed by 1 base and J by 11 bases, leaving 11 bases between them. The CDR3 consists of 11 residues. The CDR3 sequence is CSVEGDRKAFF. DNA for the CDR3: TGCAGCGTTGAAGGAGACCGAAAGGCTTTCTTT. The whole variable domain, filled in from reference TRBV29-1 and TRBJ1-1, reads SAVISQKPSRDICQRGTSLTIQCQVDSQVTMMFWYRQQPGQSLTLIATANQGSEATYESGFVIDKFPISRPNLTFSTLTVSNMSPEDSSIYLCSVEGDRKAFFGQGTRLTVV.

The chain couples TRBV5-1 to TRBJ2-3; a weak D match, TRBD2 (5 bases). Trimming pared 4 bases from V and 3 bases from J, leaving 12 bases between. The CDR3 totals 14 residues. The germline V gene has CDR1 SGHRS and CDR2 YFSETQ. The CDR3 DNA reads TGCGCCAGCAGCCCATCACTAGTTACAGATACGCAGTATTTT. It codes for CASSPSLVTDTQYF. Full variable domain (outside the CDR3, taken from reference TRBV5-1 and TRBJ2-3): KAGVTQTPRYLIKTRGQQVTLSCSPISGHRSVSWYQQTPGQGLQFLFEYFSETQRNKGNFPGRFSGRQFSNSRSEMNVSTLELGDSALYLCASSPSLVTDTQYFGPGTRLTVL.

This clonotype turned up a few times. This chain joins TRBV7-6 and TRBJ2-3; TRBD2 matches at 11 bases. The CDR3 extends over 17 amino acids. V shed 1 base, J shed 1 base, and the junction held 4 bases outside the gene matches. Germline V gene lookup returns CDR1 SGHVS and CDR2 FNYEAQ. This CDR3 reads CASSLGGTSGRTDTQYF. In DNA form, the CDR3 reads TGTGCCAGCAGCTTAGGGGGGACTAGCGGACGCACAGATACGCAGTATTTT.

The CDR3 here is CSATPLTSASYEQYF. CDR3 DNA: TGCAGTGCTACACCCTTGACTAGTGCCTCCTACGAGCAGTACTTC. J is TRBJ2-7 and V is TRBV20-1; maybe TRBD2 (6 bases). Germline CDR1 is DFQATT and CDR2 is SNEGSKA (reference sequence). V lost 4 bases to trimming and J lost 0 bases, with 16 bases between them. There are 15 residues in the CDR3.

The V call is TRBV12-3 or TRBV12-4, the J call TRBJ1-6; D not certain. CDR3 length: 17 residues. The V end was cut by 6 bases, the J end by 8 bases, with 23 bases between. The CDR3 region is CASRVVVDRRAYSPLHF. As DNA, the CDR3 is TGTGCCAGCAGGGTAGTAGTAGACCGGAGAGCTTATTCACCCCTCCACTTT.

The chain is built from TRBV4-2 and TRBJ2-7, with a possible D match to TRBD2 (6 bases). The length of the CDR3 is 14 residues. Germline V CDR1 and CDR2: LGHNA, YNFKEQ. Between the trimmed V and J ends, which lost 3 bases and 5 bases, there was a span of 14 bases. CDR3 nucleotides: TGTGCCAGCAGCCAGGGTGCGGGGAGGAACGAGCAGTACTTC. It encodes CASSQGAGRNEQYF.

The rearrangement joins TRBV15 to TRBJ2-3; D is perhaps TRBD2 (5 bases). The CDR3 contains 13 residues. The germline CDR1 and CDR2 sequences are LNHNV and YYDKDF (reference sequence). V shed 4 bases and J shed 4 bases, with 9 bases lying between them. The DNA for the CDR3 is TGTGCCACCAGCAATTTCGGGGCAGATACGCAGTATTTT. The encoded protein is CATSNFGADTQYF.

The rearrangement joins TRBV4-1 to TRBJ2-5, with D tentatively TRBD2 (6 bases). This CDR3 has 13 amino acids. V dropped 5 bases and J dropped 5 bases, with 12 bases sitting between them. Germline V gene data show CDR1 as MGHRA and CDR2 as YSYEKL. The CDR3 DNA sequence: TGCGCCAGCAGCACCGGGACTCAGGAGACCCAGTACTTC. As protein: CASSTGTQETQYF.

The chain uses TRBV29-1 and TRBJ2-7; 7 bases are a match to TRBD1. Germline assignment: CDR1 SQVTM and CDR2 ANQGSEA. The J segment lost 3 bases and the V segment lost 2 bases, leaving 4 bases of the junction unmatched. The CDR3 spans 13 residues. For the CDR3, the DNA is TGCAGCGTTGAATGGGACAGCGGCTACGAGCAGTACTTC. Translated, it gives CSVEWDSGYEQYF.

The chain is built from TRBV5-1 and TRBJ2-1, with D tentatively TRBD2 (6 bases). The ends were cut back, 6 bases at V and 0 bases at J, with 19 bases in the middle. In germline, CDR1 is SGHRS, CDR2 YFSETQ. CDR3 size: 17 residues. The CDR3 DNA reads as TGCGCCAGCACCCGGGGGATCGCGGATAGCTCCTACAATGAGCAGTTCTTC. Its protein product is CASTRGIADSSYNEQFF.

This clonotype was seen only a few times. The chain recombines TRBV5-1 with TRBJ1-1; D is perhaps TRBD1 (5 bases). Germline CDR1 SGHRS, CDR2 YFSETQ. This CDR3 spans 16 amino acids. The V gene lost 5 bases and the J gene lost 1 base, with 18 bases spanning the gap. The CDR3 region has the DNA TGCGCCAGCAGTCGCCTGGGACTTAATGAGAACACTGAAGCTTTCTTT. Its protein is CASSRLGLNENTEAFF.

Only a few counts were recorded for this clonotype. This chain joins TRBV6-5 and TRBJ2-1; 7 bases agree with TRBD2. CDR1 is MNHEY, CDR2 SVGAGI, per germline. The V segment lost 3 bases and the J segment 2 bases; nucleotides outside the gene matches: 7. This CDR3 is built from 16 residues. CDR3 in amino acids: CASSYTQRGTYNEQFF. CDR3 nucleotides: TGTGCCAGCAGTTATACCCAGCGGGGTACCTACAATGAGCAGTTCTTC.

The chain links TRBV4-1 to TRBJ2-1; 9 bases match TRBD2. Germline trimming cut 0 bases from V and 0 bases from J; bases unmatched to any gene: 3. In germline, CDR1 is MGHRA, CDR2 YSYEKL. The CDR3 is made up of 17 amino acids. CDR3 nucleotide sequence: TGCGCCAGCAGCCAAGAGGCGGGGGGGAGCTCCTACAATGAGCAGTTCTTC. Translated, it gives CASSQEAGGSSYNEQFF.

V is TRBV7-2 and J is TRBJ1-2; D is unresolved. Germline assignment: CDR1 SGHTA and CDR2 FQGNSA. V shed 5 bases and J shed 1 base, with 11 bases lying between them. The length of the CDR3 is 14 residues. This CDR3 is CASSRRWVNYGYTF. The CDR3 coding sequence is TGTGCCAGCAGCCGACGATGGGTTAACTATGGCTACACCTTC. Based on the CDR3 plus reference TRBV7-2 and TRBJ1-2, the full variable domain is GAGVSQSPSNKVTEKGKDVELRCDPISGHTALYWYRQSLGQGLEFLIYFQGNSAPDKSGLPSDRFSAERTGGSVSTLTIQRTQQEDSAVYLCASSRRWVNYGYTFGSGTRLTVV.

This clonotype was picked up a small number of times. V is TRBV7-9 and J is TRBJ2-6; 9 nucleotides match TRBD1. The CDR3 has 16 residues. Germline CDR1 reads SEHNR; CDR2 reads FQNEAQ (reference sequence). After removal of 2 bases from V and 2 bases from J, the junction contained 1 base not matched to a gene. Here the CDR3 DNA reads TGTGCCAGCAGCTTATACAGGGGGCCTGGGGCCAACGTCCTGACTTTC. Protein product: CASSLYRGPGANVLTF.

This clonotype was recorded a few times. This sequence joins TRBV10-3 and TRBJ2-4; no definite D call. V lost 3 bases, J lost 8 bases, and 11 bases lay in between. Germline V gives CDR1 ENHRY, CDR2 SYGVKD. The CDR3 is 13 residues long. The CDR3 sequence: CAISDGQADIQYF. CDR3 coding DNA: TGTGCCATCAGTGATGGGCAGGCGGACATTCAGTACTTC.

The chain is built from TRBV2 and TRBJ1-2, with a possible D match to TRBD1 (6 bases). This CDR3 contains 16 residues. Between the trimmed V and J ends, which lost 7 bases and 2 bases, there was a span of 20 bases. Germline V gene sequence: CDR1 SNHLY, CDR2 FYNNEI. This chain's CDR3 is CASIVPGQGSNYGYTF. CDR3 nucleotides: TGTGCCAGCATCGTCCCGGGACAAGGCTCGAACTATGGCTACACCTTC.

This clonotype was seen a few times. The chain has TRBV7-2 and TRBJ2-5; TRBD2 matches 8 bases. The CDR3 length is 15 residues. The germline CDR1 and CDR2 sequences are SGHTA and FQGNSA. The ends lost 2 bases at V and 11 bases at J; junction bases unmatched: 13. As DNA, the CDR3 is TGTGCCAGCAGCTTATCCGGGACTAGAGGGATGGAGCAGTACTTC. Protein: CASSLSGTRGMEQYF.

This clonotype was detected a few times. The V and J genes are TRBV12-3 or TRBV12-4 and TRBJ2-1, with D possibly being TRBD2 (5 bases). The ends were cut back, 3 bases at V and 6 bases at J, with 21 bases in the middle. The CDR3 spans 17 residues. DNA of the CDR3: TGTGCCAGCAGTTTTTTGCGTCGGCTAGCTGAGGGCAATGAGCAGTTCTTC. Protein: CASSFLRRLAEGNEQFF.

The table lists this clonotype with a count of one. The chain uses TRBV15 and TRBJ2-5; TRBD1 is a possible D gene (6 bases). This CDR3 is built from 17 residues. Trimming cost V 1 base and J 4 bases, with 19 bases left between them. Germline V gene lookup returns CDR1 LNHNV and CDR2 YYDKDF (reference sequence). The CDR3 reads CATSRGQQGFFSETQYF. The CDR3, as DNA: TGTGCCACCAGCAGAGGTCAACAGGGTTTTTTCTCAGAGACCCAGTACTTC.

The rearrangement links TRBV4-1 to TRBJ2-3; 10 bases line up with TRBD2. The CDR3 spans 16 residues. Germline-derived CDR1 and CDR2 are MGHRA and YSYEKL. The V and J ends lost 1 base and 3 bases, in that order; junction bases with no gene match: 4. In DNA, the CDR3 is TGCGCCAGCAGCCAAGCGCTAGCGGGGGAAACAGATACGCAGTATTTT. This encodes CASSQALAGETDTQYF.

This clonotype was seen a handful of times. V usage is TRBV6-5 and J usage is TRBJ2-7; D is unclear. The CDR3 loop spans 14 amino acids. The V gene lost 0 bases and the J gene lost 2 bases, with 8 bases spanning the gap. Germline V CDR1 and CDR2: MNHEY, SVGAGI. CDR3 DNA sequence: TGTGCCAGCAGTTACTCAGGTAGAACCTACGAGCAGTACTTC. It codes for CASSYSGRTYEQYF.

A single count supports this clonotype. The chain carries TRBV3-1 and TRBJ1-4, with D perhaps TRBD1 (5 bases). This CDR3 contains 14 residues. The V gene's germline CDR1 is LGHDT and CDR2 YNNKEL (reference sequence). Trimming removed 4 bases from V and 0 bases from J, with 6 bases in between. CDR3: CASSPRATNEKLFF. The CDR3 coding sequence is TGTGCCAGCAGCCCCAGGGCAACTAATGAAAAACTGTTTTTT. Supplemented by reference TRBV3-1 and TRBJ1-4, the full variable domain reads DTAVSQTPKYLVTQMGNDKSIKCEQNLGHDTMYWYKQDSKKFLKIMFSYNNKELIINETVPNRFSPKSPDKAHLNLHINSLELGDSAVYFCASSPRATNEKLFFGSGTQLSVL.

The chain links TRBV4-3 to TRBJ2-1; no clear D. V was trimmed by 3 bases and J by 0 bases, leaving 9 bases between them. CDR1 is LGHNA, CDR2 YSLEER, per germline. The CDR3 spans 15 residues. The CDR3 DNA reads as TGCGCCAGCAGCCAGTGGCAGAGCTCCTACAATGAGCAGTTCTTC. Translating it yields CASSQWQSSYNEQFF.

This clonotype was counted a few times. The rearrangement joins TRBV27 to TRBJ2-3; tentative D call: TRBD1 (5 bases). The length of the CDR3 is 16 residues. Germline values: CDR1 MNHEY, CDR2 SMNVEV (reference sequence). The V gene lost 5 bases and the J gene lost 3 bases, with 18 bases spanning the gap. The chain's CDR3 is CASSHDRPRPTDTQYF. In nucleotides, the CDR3 is TGTGCCAGCAGTCACGACAGACCGAGGCCAACAGATACGCAGTATTTT.

Worth noting for this clonotype: The junction shows a germline mismatch at one end, possibly a read error. V usage is TRBV28 and J usage is TRBJ2-2, with 9 bases identical to TRBD1. The CDR3 length is 17 residues. Germline lookup yields CDR1 MDHEN and CDR2 SYDVKM. Written as DNA, the CDR3 is TGTGCCAGCAGTTTAAATTCCGGGACAGGGAACACCGGGGAGCTGTATTTT. Amino acid sequence: CASSLNSGTGNTGELYF. Supplemented by reference TRBV28 and TRBJ2-2, the full variable domain reads DVKVTQSSRYLVKRTGEKVFLECVQDMDHENMFWYRQDPGLGLRLIYFSYDVKMKEKGDIPEGYSVSREKKERFSLILESASTNQTSMYLCASSLNSGTGNTGELYFGEGSRLTVL.

Details on this clonotype: An end of the junction differs from the germline gene, which may be a read error. The chain joins TRBV6-2 or TRBV6-3 to TRBJ1-4; D is unresolved. The germline V gene has CDR1 MNHEY and CDR2 SVGEGT. CDR3 length: 17 amino acids. CDR3 region: CASSFGDERPTNEKRFF. In nucleotides, the CDR3 is TGTGCCAGCAGCTTTGGTGATGAAAGGCCAACTAATGAAAAACGGTTTTTT.

CDR3 region: CASSLTGPGFNEQFF. As DNA, the CDR3 is TGTGCCAGCAGCTTGACAGGGCCCGGTTTCAATGAGCAGTTCTTC. This chain links TRBV7-2 with TRBJ2-1; TRBD1 aligns across 7 bases. Germline-derived CDR1 and CDR2 are SGHTA and FQGNSA. J lost 6 bases, V lost 3 bases, and 8 bases had no gene match. CDR3 size: 15 residues.